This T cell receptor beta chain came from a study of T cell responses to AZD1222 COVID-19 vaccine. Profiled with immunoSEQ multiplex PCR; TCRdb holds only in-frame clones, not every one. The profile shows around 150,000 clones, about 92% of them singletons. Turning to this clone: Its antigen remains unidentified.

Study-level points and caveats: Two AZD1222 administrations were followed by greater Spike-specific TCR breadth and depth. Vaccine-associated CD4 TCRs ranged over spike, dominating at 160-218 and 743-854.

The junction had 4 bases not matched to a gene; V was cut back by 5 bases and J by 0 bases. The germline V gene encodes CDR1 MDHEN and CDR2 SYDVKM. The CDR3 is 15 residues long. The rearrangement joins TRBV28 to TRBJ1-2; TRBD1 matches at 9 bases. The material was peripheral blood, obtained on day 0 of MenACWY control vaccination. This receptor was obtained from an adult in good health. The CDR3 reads CASSRTGAPNYGYTF. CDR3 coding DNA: TGTGCCAGCAGTAGGACAGGGGCCCCTAACTATGGCTACACCTTC.